This T cell receptor (beta chain) was retrieved from a study of blood T cell repertoires in COVID-19. Overall study context: Italy, Spain and the United States were the sources of the convalescent and acute COVID-19 samples. PBMCs, B-cell-depleted T cells, or T cells provided the cDNA or gDNA that made up the material.

Assay used: immunoSEQ multiplex PCR; TCRdb lists only in-frame clones, some missing. The table has about 220,000 clones, around 84% seen once. The material sequenced was peripheral blood. The clonotype comes from a man aged 50-60 years who had recovered from COVID-19.

The CDR3: CASSPPGASGLNEQFF. The CDR3 DNA reads as TGTGCCAGCAGTCCCCCCGGGGCTAGCGGCCTTAATGAGCAGTTCTTC. The chain combines TRBV28 with TRBJ2-1, with TRBD2 matching 7 bases. CDR1 is MDHEN, CDR2 SYDVKM, per germline. This CDR3 is 16 amino acids long. With 5 bases clipped from V and 7 bases from J, the junction kept 14 bases outside the gene matches.